The rows below give T cell receptor beta chains drawn from one sample of a study of patients and donors after allogeneic stem cell transplantation. MiXCR, run by TCRdb on the RT-PCR reads, gives a single entry per CDR3 protein. This sample has hundreds of thousands of distinct CDR3 sequences, with 16% found just once. Sequencing used blood, either unsorted or a sorted T cell fraction (not recorded which). The receptors stem from a human donor who was either an allogeneic HSCT recipient or a stem cell or donor lymphocyte infusion donor (not recorded which). It is not recorded whose cells these are; they may come from a transplant donor. Each CDR3 is given with its conserved first and last residue. A D gene is named only where the DNA matches it firmly. Clone size appears in some rows only: once, few, many, or a class for an expanded clone.

d_gene	v_gene	j_gene	len	abundance	CDR3aa	CDR3nt
-	TRBV6-2/TRBV6-3	TRBJ1-1	13	few	CASSRGGATEAFF	TGTGCCAGCTCCCGCGGGGGGGCCACTGAAGCTTTCTTT
-	TRBV4-1	TRBJ1-4	19	once	CASSQDRGTPLTANEKLFF	TGCGCCAGCAGCCAAGATCGAGGGACGCCCCTAACCGCGAATGAAAAACTGTTTTTT
TRBD2	TRBV24-1	TRBJ2-1	16	-	CATSDPGLAGGGEQFF	TGTGCCACCAGTGATCCGGGACTAGCGGGAGGGGGTGAGCAGTTCTTC
TRBD1	TRBV12-3/TRBV12-4	TRBJ1-5	17	many	CASSLIAGGIGNQPQHF	TGTGCCAGCAGTTTAATCGCAGGGGGAATCGGCAATCAGCCCCAGCATTTT
-	TRBV9	TRBJ2-2	16	few	CASSVGQSTIHGELFF	TGTGCCAGCAGCGTAGGACAGAGTACAATTCACGGGGAGCTGTTTTTT
TRBD1	TRBV7-2	TRBJ1-5	15	-	CASSPTGRGNQPQHF	TGTGCCAGCAGCCCGACAGGGCGGGGCAATCAGCCCCAGCATTTT
-	TRBV6-5	TRBJ2-3	16	-	CASSYSDPRSTDTQYF	TGTGCCAGCAGTTACTCGGACCCACGGAGCACAGATACGCAGTATTTT
TRBD2	TRBV27	TRBJ2-2	14	-	CASSPGLATGELFF	TGTGCCAGCAGTCCAGGACTAGCAACCGGGGAGCTGTTTTTT
-	TRBV18	TRBJ1-1	16	-	CASSPREDPGGAEAFF	TGTGCCAGCTCACCACGGGAGGACCCCGGGGGCGCTGAAGCTTTCTTT
-	TRBV12-3/TRBV12-4	TRBJ1-1	14	few	CASSGRGVNTEAFF	TGTGCCAGCAGTGGCAGAGGGGTGAACACTGAAGCTTTCTTT
TRBD1	TRBV10-3	TRBJ1-5	15	few	CAISVGTGGGQPQHF	TGTGCCATCAGTGTTGGGACAGGGGGAGGTCAGCCCCAGCATTTT
-	TRBV15	TRBJ2-7	13	few	CATSRDISYEQYF	TGTGCCACCAGCAGAGATATTTCCTACGAGCAGTACTTC
TRBD2	TRBV20-1	TRBJ2-5	16	-	CSAGSTSGGYQETQYF	TGCAGTGCTGGTTCTACTAGCGGGGGGTACCAAGAGACCCAGTACTTC
-	TRBV15	TRBJ1-1	15	-	CATSRVVAGDTEAFF	TGTGCCACCAGCAGAGTGGTCGCAGGGGACACTGAAGCTTTCTTT
-	TRBV7-9	TRBJ2-7	14	-	CASSLVSGFHEQYF	TGTGCCAGCAGCTTAGTTTCAGGGTTCCACGAGCAGTACTTC
-	TRBV11-2	TRBJ2-3	18	-	CASSSLMGGPGGPDTQYF	TGTGCCAGCAGCTCCCTTATGGGCGGACCAGGAGGCCCAGATACGCAGTATTTT
-	TRBV5-4	TRBJ2-1	12	-	CASSFHVAEQFF	TGTGCCAGCAGCTTTCATGTGGCAGAGCAGTTCTTC
TRBD1	TRBV30	TRBJ1-2	15	-	CAWSAFTGVGEGYTF	TGTGCCTGGAGTGCATTCACAGGGGTTGGGGAAGGCTACACCTTC
TRBD2	TRBV4-1	TRBJ2-1	17	-	CASSQRRAGDRGGEQFF	TGCGCCAGCAGCCAAAGAAGGGCGGGAGATAGGGGCGGTGAGCAGTTCTTC
TRBD2	TRBV4-1	TRBJ2-1	15	few	CASSQLSGGDNEQFF	TGCGCCAGCAGCCAATTGAGCGGGGGGGACAATGAGCAGTTCTTC
TRBD1	TRBV27	TRBJ1-5	14	-	CASSATGSNQPQHF	TGTGCCAGCAGTGCGACAGGGAGCAATCAGCCCCAGCATTTT
TRBD1	TRBV12-3/TRBV12-4	TRBJ1-5	15	-	CASSFRQGNNQPQHF	TGTGCCAGCAGTTTCAGACAGGGGAACAATCAGCCCCAGCATTTT
-	TRBV11-2	TRBJ2-1	12	few	CASRGAGNEQFF	TGTGCCAGCCGAGGGGCGGGCAATGAGCAGTTCTTC
-	TRBV5-1	TRBJ2-7	14	-	CASSRSGQNYEQYF	TGCGCCAGCAGCCGAAGCGGACAAAACTACGAGCAGTACTTC
-	TRBV5-1	TRBJ2-3	15	few	CASSPAGALTDTQYF	TGCGCCAGCAGCCCGGCGGGGGCCCTCACAGATACGCAGTATTTT
TRBD2	TRBV11-1	TRBJ2-6	20	-	CASSPGTSGRAGTGANVLTF	TGTGCCAGCAGCCCGGGGACTAGCGGGAGGGCCGGGACTGGGGCCAACGTCCTGACTTTC
TRBD1	TRBV6-1	TRBJ1-1	19	few	CASTRMATGGRLKDTEAFF	TGTGCCAGCACCAGAATGGCGACAGGGGGTAGGTTAAAGGACACTGAAGCTTTCTTT
-	TRBV6-5	TRBJ2-3	14	-	CASSYARDTDTQYF	TGTGCCAGCAGTTACGCCAGGGACACAGATACGCAGTATTTT
-	TRBV13	TRBJ2-7	17	few	CASSQLARDKESYEQYF	TGTGCCAGCAGCCAGTTGGCCCGGGACAAAGAATCCTACGAGCAGTACTTC
-	TRBV12-3/TRBV12-4	TRBJ2-1	12	many	CASGDNSGEQFF	TGTGCCAGCGGGGACAACAGCGGTGAGCAGTTCTTC
-	TRBV6-5	TRBJ2-6	16	few	CASSYSDLSGANVLTF	TGTGCCAGCAGTTACTCGGACCTGTCTGGGGCCAACGTCCTGACTTTC
-	TRBV5-1	TRBJ1-2	15	few	CASSLIPTRSYGYTF	TGCGCCAGCAGCTTAATCCCGACACGGTCTTATGGCTACACCTTC
-	TRBV12-3/TRBV12-4	TRBJ1-5	15	many	CASPYWGRGNQPQHF	TGTGCCAGCCCCTATTGGGGGCGCGGCAATCAGCCCCAGCATTTT
-	TRBV4-1	TRBJ2-3	15	-	CASSTDWRRTDTQYF	TGCGCCAGCAGCACGGACTGGAGAAGGACAGATACGCAGTATTTT
TRBD1	TRBV7-8	TRBJ2-3	17	few	CASSLVLGDRSTDTQYF	TGTGCCAGCAGCTTAGTTTTGGGGGACAGGAGCACAGATACGCAGTATTTT
-	TRBV6-1	TRBJ1-3	13	-	CASISRAGNTIYF	TGTGCCAGCATCTCACGGGCTGGAAACACCATATATTTT
TRBD2	TRBV6-5	TRBJ2-1	17	-	CASSYLTSGSSYNEQFF	TGTGCCAGCAGTTACCTTACTAGCGGTTCCTCCTACAATGAGCAGTTCTTC